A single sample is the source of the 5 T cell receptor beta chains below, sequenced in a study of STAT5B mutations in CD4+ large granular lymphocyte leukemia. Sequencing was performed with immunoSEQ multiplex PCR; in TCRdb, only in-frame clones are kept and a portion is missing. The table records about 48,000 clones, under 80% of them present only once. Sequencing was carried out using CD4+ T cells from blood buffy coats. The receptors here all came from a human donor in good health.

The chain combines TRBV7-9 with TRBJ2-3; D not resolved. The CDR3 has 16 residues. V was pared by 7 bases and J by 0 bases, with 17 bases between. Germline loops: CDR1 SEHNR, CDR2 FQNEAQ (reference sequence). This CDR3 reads CASTKTLVASTDTQYF. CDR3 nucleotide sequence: TGTGCCAGCACCAAGACGCTCGTTGCTAGCACAGATACGCAGTATTTT.

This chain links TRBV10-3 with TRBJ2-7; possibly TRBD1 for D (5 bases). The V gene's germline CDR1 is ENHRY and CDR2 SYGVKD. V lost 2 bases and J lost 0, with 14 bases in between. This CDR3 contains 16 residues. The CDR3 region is CAISEVGQGSSYEQYF. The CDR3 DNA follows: TGTGCCATCAGTGAGGTCGGGCAGGGATCCTCCTACGAGCAGTACTTC.

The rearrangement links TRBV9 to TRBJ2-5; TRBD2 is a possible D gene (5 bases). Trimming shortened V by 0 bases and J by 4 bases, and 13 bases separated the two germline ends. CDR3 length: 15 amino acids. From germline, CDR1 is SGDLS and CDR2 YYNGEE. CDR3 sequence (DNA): TGTGCCAGCAGCGTAGCTAGCTCGATCTTAGAGACCCAGTACTTC. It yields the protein CASSVASSILETQYF. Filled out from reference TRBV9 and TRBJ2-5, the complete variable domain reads DSGVTQTPKHLITATGQRVTLRCSPRSGDLSVYWYQQSLDQGLQFLIQYYNGEERAKGNILERFSAQQFPDLHSELNLSSLELGDSALYFCASSVASSILETQYFGPGTRLLVL.

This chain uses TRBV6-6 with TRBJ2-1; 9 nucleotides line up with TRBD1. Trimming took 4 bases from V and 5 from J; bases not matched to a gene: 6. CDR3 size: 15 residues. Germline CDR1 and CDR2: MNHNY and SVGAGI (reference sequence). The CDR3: CASSSLGTGNNEQFF. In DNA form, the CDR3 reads TGTGCCAGCAGTTCCCTTGGGACAGGGAACAATGAGCAGTTCTTC.

The CDR3 here is CAGTSGRIDTQYF. CDR3 nucleotides: TGTGCCGGGACTAGCGGGAGGATAGATACGCAGTATTTT. V and J are TRBV6-6 and TRBJ2-3; 15 bases are a match to TRBD2. The CDR3 is 13 residues long. CDR1 is MNHNY, CDR2 SVGAGI, per germline (reference sequence). The V and J ends lost 11 bases and 5 bases, in that order; junction bases with no gene match: 2.